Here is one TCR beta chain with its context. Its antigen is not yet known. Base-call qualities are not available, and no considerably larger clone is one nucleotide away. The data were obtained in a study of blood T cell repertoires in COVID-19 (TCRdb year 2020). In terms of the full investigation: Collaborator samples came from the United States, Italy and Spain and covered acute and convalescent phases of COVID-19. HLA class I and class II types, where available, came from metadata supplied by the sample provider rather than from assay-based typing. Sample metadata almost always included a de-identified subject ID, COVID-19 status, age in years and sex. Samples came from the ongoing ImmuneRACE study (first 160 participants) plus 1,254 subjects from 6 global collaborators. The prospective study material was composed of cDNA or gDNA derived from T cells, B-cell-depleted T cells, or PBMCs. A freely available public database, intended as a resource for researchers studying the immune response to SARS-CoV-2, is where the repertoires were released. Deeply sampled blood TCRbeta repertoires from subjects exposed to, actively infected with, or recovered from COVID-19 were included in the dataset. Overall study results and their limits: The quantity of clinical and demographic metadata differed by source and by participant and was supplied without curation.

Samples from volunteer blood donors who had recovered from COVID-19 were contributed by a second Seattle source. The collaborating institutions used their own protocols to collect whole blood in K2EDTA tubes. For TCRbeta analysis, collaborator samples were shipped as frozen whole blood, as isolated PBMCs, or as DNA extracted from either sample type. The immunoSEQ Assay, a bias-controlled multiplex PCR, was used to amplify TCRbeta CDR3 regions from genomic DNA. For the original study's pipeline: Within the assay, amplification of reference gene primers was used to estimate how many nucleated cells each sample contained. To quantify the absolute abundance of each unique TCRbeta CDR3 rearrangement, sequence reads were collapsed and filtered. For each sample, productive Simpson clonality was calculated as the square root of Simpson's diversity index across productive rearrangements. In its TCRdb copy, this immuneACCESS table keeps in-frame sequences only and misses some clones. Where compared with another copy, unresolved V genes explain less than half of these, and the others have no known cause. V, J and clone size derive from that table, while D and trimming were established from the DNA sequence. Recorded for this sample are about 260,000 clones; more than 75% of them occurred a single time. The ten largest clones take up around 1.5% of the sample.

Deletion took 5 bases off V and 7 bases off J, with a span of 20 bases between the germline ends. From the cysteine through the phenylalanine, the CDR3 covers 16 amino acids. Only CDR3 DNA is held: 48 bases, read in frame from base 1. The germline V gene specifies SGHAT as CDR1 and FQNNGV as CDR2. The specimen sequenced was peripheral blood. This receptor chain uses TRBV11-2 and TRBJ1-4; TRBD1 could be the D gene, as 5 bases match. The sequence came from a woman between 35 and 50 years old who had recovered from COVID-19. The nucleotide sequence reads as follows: TGTGCCAGCAGCCCCGGGGGGAGGGAGATGGGTGAAAAACTGTTTTTT. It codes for CASSPGGREMGEKLFF.